These T cell receptor beta chains were read from a single sample in a study of blood T cell repertoires in COVID-19. The table came from immunoSEQ multiplex PCR; TCRdb's copy has only in-frame clones and leaves some out. Among tens of thousands of clones listed, 81% were seen once. Source material: peripheral blood. Receptor source: a man older than 75 with acute or convalescent COVID-19. CDR3s include the opening cysteine and the closing phenylalanine or tryptophan. Fields, in order: clone size, V gene, D gene, J gene, CDR3 DNA, CDR3 protein. A D gene is named only where the DNA matches it firmly. The size entry is marked missing in some rows and otherwise reads once, few, many or a size class.

-,TRBV6-2/TRBV6-3,TRBD2,TRBJ2-7,TGTGCCAGCAGTTACATCCCCGGGAGGGCCGTGTACGAGCAGTACTTC,CASSYIPGRAVYEQYF
-,TRBV7-9,-,TRBJ1-3,TGTGCCAGCAGCTTAGCAGTACAGGGACCTTCCGGAAACACCATATATTTT,CASSLAVQGPSGNTIYF
once,TRBV28,-,TRBJ1-5,TGTGCCAGCAACAGTGGGGGGGGCCGTCAGCCCCAGCATTTT,CASNSGGGRQPQHF
-,TRBV5-1,-,TRBJ1-4,TGCGCCAGCAGCTTGACCGGGGTGAGCGAAAAACTGTTTTTT,CASSLTGVSEKLFF
-,TRBV28,TRBD2,TRBJ2-7,TGTGCCAGTGGGACTAGCGGGAAATTCTACGAGCAGTACTTC,CASGTSGKFYEQYF
-,TRBV15,TRBD2,TRBJ2-7,TGTGCCACCAGCAGAGGGGGACTAGCGGGAGACTCCTACGAGCAGTACTTC,CATSRGGLAGDSYEQYF
-,TRBV7-2,-,TRBJ2-7,TGTGCCAGCAGCCCCACTTTCATCACCTACGAGCAGTACTTC,CASSPTFITYEQYF
-,TRBV7-3,TRBD1,TRBJ1-2,TGTGCCAGCAGCTTACAGGGACAGGGGGCCTCTGGCTACACCTTC,CASSLQGQGASGYTF
few,TRBV9,-,TRBJ2-1,TGTGCCAGCAGCCCAACCTACAATGAGCAGTTCTTC,CASSPTYNEQFF
-,TRBV14,-,TRBJ2-1,TGTGCCAGCAGCCAGGGGCAGGGGGGAAGGAATGAGCAGTTCTTC,CASSQGQGGRNEQFF
-,TRBV27,TRBD2,TRBJ2-2,TGTGCCACCCGCCGGACGACTAGCGGGAACACCGGGGAGCTGTTTTTT,CATRRTTSGNTGELFF